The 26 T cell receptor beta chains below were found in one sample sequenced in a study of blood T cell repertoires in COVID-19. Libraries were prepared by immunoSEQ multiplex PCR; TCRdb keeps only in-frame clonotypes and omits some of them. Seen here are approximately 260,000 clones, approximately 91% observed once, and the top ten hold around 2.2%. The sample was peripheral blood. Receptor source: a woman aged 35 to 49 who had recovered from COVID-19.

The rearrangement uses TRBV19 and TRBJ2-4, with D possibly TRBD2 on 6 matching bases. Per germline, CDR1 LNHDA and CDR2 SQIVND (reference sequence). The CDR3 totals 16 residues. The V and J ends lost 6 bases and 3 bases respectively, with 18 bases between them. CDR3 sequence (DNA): TGTGCCAGTAGGTCTAGGACACCCGGGAGCAAAAACATTCAGTACTTC. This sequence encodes CASRSRTPGSKNIQYF.

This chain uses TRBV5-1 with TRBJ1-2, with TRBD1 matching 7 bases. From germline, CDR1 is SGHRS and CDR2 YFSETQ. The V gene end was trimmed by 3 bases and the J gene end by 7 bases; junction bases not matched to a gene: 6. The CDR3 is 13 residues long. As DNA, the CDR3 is TGCGCCAGCAGCTCGGACAGGCGGAGTGGCTACACCTTC. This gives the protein CASSSDRRSGYTF.

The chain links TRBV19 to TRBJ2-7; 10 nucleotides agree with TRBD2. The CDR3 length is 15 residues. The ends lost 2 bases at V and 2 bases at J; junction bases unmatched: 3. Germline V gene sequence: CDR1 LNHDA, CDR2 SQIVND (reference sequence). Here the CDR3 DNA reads TGTGCCAGTAGTATAAAACTAGCGGGGACCTACGAGCAGTACTTC. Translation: CASSIKLAGTYEQYF.

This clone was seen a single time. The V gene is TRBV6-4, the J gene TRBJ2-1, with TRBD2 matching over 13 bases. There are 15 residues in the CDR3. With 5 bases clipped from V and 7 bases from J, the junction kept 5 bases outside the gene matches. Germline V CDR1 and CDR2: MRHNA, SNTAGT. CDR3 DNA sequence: TGTGCCAGCAGTTTACTAGCGGGAGGGCCTAATGAGCAGTTCTTC. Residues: CASSLLAGGPNEQFF.

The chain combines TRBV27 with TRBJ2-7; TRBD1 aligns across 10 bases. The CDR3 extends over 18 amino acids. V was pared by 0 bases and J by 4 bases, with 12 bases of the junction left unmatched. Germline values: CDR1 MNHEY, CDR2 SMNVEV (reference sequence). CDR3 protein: CASSLSPYPGTGAYEQYF. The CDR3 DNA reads TGTGCCAGCAGTTTATCCCCTTACCCCGGGACAGGGGCTTACGAGCAGTACTTC.

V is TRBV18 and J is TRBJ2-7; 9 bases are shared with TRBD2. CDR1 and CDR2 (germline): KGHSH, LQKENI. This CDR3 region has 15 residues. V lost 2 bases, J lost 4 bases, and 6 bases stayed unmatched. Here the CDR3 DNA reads TGTGCCAGCTCACCAGTGAAGCGGGAGGTTTACGAGCAGTACTTC. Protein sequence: CASSPVKREVYEQYF.

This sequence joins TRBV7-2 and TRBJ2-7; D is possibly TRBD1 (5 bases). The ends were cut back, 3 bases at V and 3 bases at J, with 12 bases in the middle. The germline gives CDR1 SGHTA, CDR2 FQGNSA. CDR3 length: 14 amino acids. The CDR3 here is CASSLAGIDYEQYF. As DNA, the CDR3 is TGTGCCAGCAGCTTGGCAGGGATAGACTACGAGCAGTACTTC.

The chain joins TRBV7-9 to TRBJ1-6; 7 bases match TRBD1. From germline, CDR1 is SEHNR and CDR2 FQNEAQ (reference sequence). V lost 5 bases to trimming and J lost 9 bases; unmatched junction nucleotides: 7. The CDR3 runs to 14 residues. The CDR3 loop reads CASSPNDRASPLHF. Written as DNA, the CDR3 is TGTGCCAGCAGCCCAAACGACAGGGCTTCACCCCTCCACTTT. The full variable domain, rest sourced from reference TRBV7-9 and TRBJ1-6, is DTGVSQNPRHKITKRGQNVTFRCDPISEHNRLYWYRQTLGQGPEFLTYFQNEAQLEKSRLLSDRFSAERPKGSFSTLEIQRTEQGDSAMYLCASSPNDRASPLHFGNGTRLTVT.

The CDR3: CASSFSAGTTGGGNTIYF. The CDR3 nucleotides read TGTGCCAGTAGTTTTTCGGCCGGGACAACCGGTGGGGGAAACACCATATATTTT. V gene TRBV19 combines with J gene TRBJ1-3; perhaps TRBD1 as D (6 bases). The CDR3 has 18 amino acids. V lost 5 bases to trimming and J lost 4 bases, with 24 bases between them. Germline V gene lookup returns CDR1 LNHDA and CDR2 SQIVND (reference sequence). Filled out from reference TRBV19 and TRBJ1-3, the complete variable domain reads DGGITQSPKYLFRKEGQNVTLSCEQNLNHDAMYWYRQDPGQGLRLIYYSQIVNDFQKGDIAEGYSVSREKKESFPLTVTSAQKNPTAFYLCASSFSAGTTGGGNTIYFGEGSWLTVV.

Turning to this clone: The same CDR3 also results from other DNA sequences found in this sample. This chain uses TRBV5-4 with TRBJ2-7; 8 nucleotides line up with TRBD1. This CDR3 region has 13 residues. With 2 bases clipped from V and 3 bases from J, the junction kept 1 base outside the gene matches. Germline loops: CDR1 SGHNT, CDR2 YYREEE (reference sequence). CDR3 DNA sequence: TGTGCCAGCAGCTTCGACAGGGGCTACGAGCAGTACTTC. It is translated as CASSFDRGYEQYF.

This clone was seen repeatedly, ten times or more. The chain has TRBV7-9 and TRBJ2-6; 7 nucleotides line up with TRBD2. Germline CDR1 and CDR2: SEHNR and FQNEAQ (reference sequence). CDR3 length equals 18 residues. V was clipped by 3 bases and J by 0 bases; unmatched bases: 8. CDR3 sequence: CASSLDPTGGSGANVLTF. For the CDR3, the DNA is TGTGCCAGCAGCTTGGATCCTACGGGGGGCTCTGGGGCCAACGTCCTGACTTTC. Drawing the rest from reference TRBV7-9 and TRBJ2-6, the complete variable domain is DTGVSQNPRHKITKRGQNVTFRCDPISEHNRLYWYRQTLGQGPEFLTYFQNEAQLEKSRLLSDRFSAERPKGSFSTLEIQRTEQGDSAMYLCASSLDPTGGSGANVLTFGAGSRLTVL.

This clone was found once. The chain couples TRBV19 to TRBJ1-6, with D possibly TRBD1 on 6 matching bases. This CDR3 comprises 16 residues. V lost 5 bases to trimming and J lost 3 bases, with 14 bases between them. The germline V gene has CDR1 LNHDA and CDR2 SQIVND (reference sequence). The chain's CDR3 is CASSARGDNYNSPLHF. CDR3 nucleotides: TGTGCCAGTAGTGCCAGGGGCGACAACTATAATTCACCCCTCCACTTT.

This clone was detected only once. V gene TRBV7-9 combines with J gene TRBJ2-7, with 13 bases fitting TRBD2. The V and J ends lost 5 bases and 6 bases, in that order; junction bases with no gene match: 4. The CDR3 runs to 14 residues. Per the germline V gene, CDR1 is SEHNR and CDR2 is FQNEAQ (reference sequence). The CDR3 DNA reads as TGTGCCAGCAGCCTCGGACTAGCGGGAGTCGAGCAGTACTTC. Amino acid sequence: CASSLGLAGVEQYF.

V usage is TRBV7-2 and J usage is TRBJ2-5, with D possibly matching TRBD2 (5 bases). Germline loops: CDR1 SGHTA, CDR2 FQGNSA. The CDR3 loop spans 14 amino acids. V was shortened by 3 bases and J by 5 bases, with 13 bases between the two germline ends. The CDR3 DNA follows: TGTGCCAGCAGCTTTTACCCTAGCTCGGAGACCCAGTACTTC. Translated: CASSFYPSSETQYF.

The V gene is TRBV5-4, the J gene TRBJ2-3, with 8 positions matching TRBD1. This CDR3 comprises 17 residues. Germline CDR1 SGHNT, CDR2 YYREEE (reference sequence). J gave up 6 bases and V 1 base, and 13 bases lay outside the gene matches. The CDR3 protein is CASSLKVGRGRTDTQYF. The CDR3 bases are TGTGCCAGCAGCTTGAAGGTGGGCAGGGGGCGTACCGATACGCAGTATTTT. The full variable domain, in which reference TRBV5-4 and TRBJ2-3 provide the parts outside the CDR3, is ETGVTQSPTHLIKTRGQQVTLRCSSQSGHNTVSWYQQALGQGPQFIFQYYREEENGRGNFPPRFSGLQFPNYSSELNVNALELDDSALYLCASSLKVGRGRTDTQYFGPGTRLTVL.

The CDR3 is CASTLAGGNEQFF. In DNA form, the CDR3 reads TGTGCCAGTACCCTTGCGGGGGGCAATGAGCAGTTCTTC. The chain uses TRBV25-1 and TRBJ2-1; 8 bases map to TRBD2. The CDR3 covers 13 residues. Trimming cost V 9 bases and J 6 bases; bases outside gene matches: 7. Germline V gene sequence: CDR1 MGHDK, CDR2 SYGVNS.

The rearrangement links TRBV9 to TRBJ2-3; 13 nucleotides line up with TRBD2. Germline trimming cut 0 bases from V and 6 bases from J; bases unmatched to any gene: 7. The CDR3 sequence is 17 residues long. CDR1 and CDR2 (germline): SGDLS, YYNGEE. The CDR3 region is CASSVDTSGRALDTQYF. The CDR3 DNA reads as TGTGCCAGCAGCGTAGATACTAGCGGGAGGGCCTTGGATACGCAGTATTTT.

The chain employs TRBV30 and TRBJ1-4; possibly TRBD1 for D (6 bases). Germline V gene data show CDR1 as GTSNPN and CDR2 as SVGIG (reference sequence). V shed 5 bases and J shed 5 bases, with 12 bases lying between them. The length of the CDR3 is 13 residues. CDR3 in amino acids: CAWEGQLNEKLFF. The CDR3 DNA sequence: TGTGCCTGGGAAGGACAGTTAAATGAAAAACTGTTTTTT. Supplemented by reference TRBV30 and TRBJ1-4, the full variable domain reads SQTIHQWPATLVQPVGSPLSLECTVEGTSNPNLYWYRQAAGRGLQLLFYSVGIGQISSEVPQNLSASRPQDRQFILSSKKLLLSDSGFYLCAWEGQLNEKLFFGSGTQLSVL.

The CDR3 here is CATRGPNQPQHF. The DNA of the CDR3 is TGTGCCACCAGGGGCCCCAATCAGCCCCAGCATTTT. The chain combines TRBV28 with TRBJ1-5; the D gene is possibly TRBD1 (6 bases). The CDR3 covers 12 residues. Deletions cut 10 bases from V and 3 bases from J, with 10 bases between. Germline CDR1 reads MDHEN; CDR2 reads SYDVKM.

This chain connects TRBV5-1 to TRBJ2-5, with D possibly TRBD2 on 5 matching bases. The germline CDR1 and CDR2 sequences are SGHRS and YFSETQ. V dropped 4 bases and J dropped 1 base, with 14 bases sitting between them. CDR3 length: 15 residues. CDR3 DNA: TGCGCCAGCAGCGCCCCTTCGGGAAGCCAAGAGACCCAGTACTTC. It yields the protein CASSAPSGSQETQYF.

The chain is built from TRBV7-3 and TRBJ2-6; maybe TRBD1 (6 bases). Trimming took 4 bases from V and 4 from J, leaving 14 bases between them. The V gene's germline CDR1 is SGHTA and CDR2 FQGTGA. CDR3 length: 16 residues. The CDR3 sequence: CASSYTRDIGANVLTF. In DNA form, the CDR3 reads TGTGCCAGCAGCTATACCCGGGACATCGGGGCCAACGTCCTGACTTTC.

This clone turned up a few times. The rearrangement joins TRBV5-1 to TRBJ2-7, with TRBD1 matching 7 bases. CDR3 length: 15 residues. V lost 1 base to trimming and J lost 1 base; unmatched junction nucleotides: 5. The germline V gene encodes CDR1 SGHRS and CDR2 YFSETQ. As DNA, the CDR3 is TGCGCCAGCAGCTTGACAGGGGATAAGTCCTACGAGCAGTACTTC. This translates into CASSLTGDKSYEQYF. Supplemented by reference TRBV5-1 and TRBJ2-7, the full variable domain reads KAGVTQTPRYLIKTRGQQVTLSCSPISGHRSVSWYQQTPGQGLQFLFEYFSETQRNKGNFPGRFSGRQFSNSRSEMNVSTLELGDSALYLCASSLTGDKSYEQYFGPGTRLTVT.

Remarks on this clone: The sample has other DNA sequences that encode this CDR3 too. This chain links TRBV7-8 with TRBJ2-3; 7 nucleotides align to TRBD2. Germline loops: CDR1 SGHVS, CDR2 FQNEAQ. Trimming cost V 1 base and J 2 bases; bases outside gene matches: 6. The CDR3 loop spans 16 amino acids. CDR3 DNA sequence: TGTGCCAGCAGCTTAGTGACGGGGGGAGCCACAGATACGCAGTATTTT. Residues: CASSLVTGGATDTQYF.

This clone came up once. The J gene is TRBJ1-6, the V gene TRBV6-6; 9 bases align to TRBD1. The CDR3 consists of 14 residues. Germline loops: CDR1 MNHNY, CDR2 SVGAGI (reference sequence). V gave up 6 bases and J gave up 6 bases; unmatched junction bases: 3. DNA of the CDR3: TGTGCCAGCAGGTCGACAGGGGGTAATTCACCCCTCCACTTT. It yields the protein CASRSTGGNSPLHF.

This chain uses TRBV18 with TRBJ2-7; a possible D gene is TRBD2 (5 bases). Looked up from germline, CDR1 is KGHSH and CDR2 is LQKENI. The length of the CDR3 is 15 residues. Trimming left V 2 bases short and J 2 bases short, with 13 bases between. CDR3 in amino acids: CASSPINGVTYEQYF. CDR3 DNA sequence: TGTGCCAGCTCACCAATCAACGGGGTCACCTACGAGCAGTACTTC.

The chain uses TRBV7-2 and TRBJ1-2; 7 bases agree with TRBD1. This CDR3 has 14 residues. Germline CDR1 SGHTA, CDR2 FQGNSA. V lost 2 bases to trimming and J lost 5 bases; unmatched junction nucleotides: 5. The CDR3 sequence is CASSLKGGLYGYTF. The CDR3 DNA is TGTGCCAGCAGCTTAAAAGGGGGCTTGTATGGCTACACCTTC. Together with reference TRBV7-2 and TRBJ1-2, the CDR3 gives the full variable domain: GAGVSQSPSNKVTEKGKDVELRCDPISGHTALYWYRQSLGQGLEFLIYFQGNSAPDKSGLPSDRFSAERTGGSVSTLTIQRTQQEDSAVYLCASSLKGGLYGYTFGSGTRLTVV.